These 29 T cell receptor beta chains were sequenced from one sample in a study of cytomegalovirus exposure and HLA in healthy donors. In the PCR, 60 Vbeta and 13 Jbeta primers were used. The method was immunoSEQ multiplex PCR; TCRdb's version includes in-frame clones alone and lacks a portion of them. Altogether some 120,000 clones are present, about four fifths being singletons, with the ten largest covering around 8.5%. The sequencing input was PBMCs. Every receptor here comes from a woman aged 45-65 years in good health and CMV-seropositive.

V usage is TRBV5-5 and J usage is TRBJ1-4; perhaps TRBD1 as D (6 bases). The ends were cut back, 2 bases at V and 7 bases at J, with 15 bases in the middle. The length of the CDR3 is 15 residues. The V gene's germline CDR1 is SGHKS and CDR2 YYEKEE (reference sequence). CDR3 DNA sequence: TGTGCCAGCAGCTTTGAAGGGACACCGGGTGAAAAACTGTTTTTT. The encoded protein is CASSFEGTPGEKLFF.

The gene calls are TRBV6-5 and TRBJ2-7; D possibly corresponds to TRBD1 (6 bases). Trimming took off 5 bases at V and 7 bases at J, with 21 bases between the two ends. This CDR3 comprises 15 residues. Germline CDR1 is MNHEY and CDR2 is SVGAGI. CDR3 DNA: TGTGCCAGCAGTACCCCCGGGACACCTCTAGAAGAGCAGTACTTC. Translating gives CASSTPGTPLEEQYF.

This sequence joins TRBV9 and TRBJ2-7; TRBD1 aligns across 7 bases. This CDR3 spans 15 amino acids. J lost 0 bases, V lost 3 bases, and 6 bases had no gene match. From germline, CDR1 is SGDLS and CDR2 YYNGEE. CDR3 coding DNA: TGTGCCAGCAGCGCATCCGGGACAGACTCCTACGAGCAGTACTTC. Translating it yields CASSASGTDSYEQYF.

The chain is built from TRBV4-2 and TRBJ1-6; D remains ambiguous. Trimming removed 0 bases from V and 14 bases from J, with 23 bases in between. This CDR3 region has 17 residues. Germline V gene data show CDR1 as LGHNA and CDR2 as YNFKEQ. The CDR3 coding sequence is TGTGCCAGCAGCCAAGATCTCCGGCAGAGACTACCCTCTGCCCTCCACTTT. Protein product: CASSQDLRQRLPSALHF.

The chain recombines TRBV10-3 with TRBJ2-7, with 8 bases lining up with TRBD1. The germline gives CDR1 ENHRY, CDR2 SYGVKD. The V gene end was trimmed by 2 bases and the J gene end by 1 base; junction bases not matched to a gene: 4. CDR3 length equals 15 residues. The CDR3 loop reads CAISEGQGRSYEQYF. The CDR3 DNA sequence: TGTGCCATCAGTGAGGGACAGGGCAGGTCCTACGAGCAGTACTTC.

This chain links TRBV4-1 with TRBJ2-3, with 9 nucleotides matching TRBD2. V gave up 2 bases and J gave up 4 bases; unmatched junction bases: 13. The CDR3 has 18 amino acids. The germline V gene encodes CDR1 MGHRA and CDR2 YSYEKL. The CDR3 nucleotides read TGCGCCAGCAGCCAAAACCCCCAGAGCGGGAGGAAGGCAGATACGCAGTATTTT. It translates to CASSQNPQSGRKADTQYF.

The count of this clone is one. The chain employs TRBV29-1 and TRBJ2-5, with 7 bases that match TRBD2. The trim removed 5 bases at V and 3 bases at J, leaving 3 bases unmatched. Germline V CDR1 and CDR2: SQVTM, ANQGSEA. The CDR3 sequence is 12 residues long. The CDR3 sequence is CSVRLAEETQYF. The CDR3 DNA reads TGCAGCGTTCGACTAGCCGAAGAGACCCAGTACTTC. The full variable domain, completed using reference TRBV29-1 and TRBJ2-5, is SAVISQKPSRDICQRGTSLTIQCQVDSQVTMMFWYRQQPGQSLTLIATANQGSEATYESGFVIDKFPISRPNLTFSTLTVSNMSPEDSSIYLCSVRLAEETQYFGPGTRLLVL.

V and J are TRBV6-5 and TRBJ1-2, with 10 bases that match TRBD1. Losses at the gene ends were 6 bases for V and 11 bases for J; bases not matched to a gene: 6. Germline lookup yields CDR1 MNHEY and CDR2 SVGAGI. The CDR3 covers 12 residues. The CDR3 DNA is TGTGCCAGCAGCGATCGACAGGGGGCATACACCTTC. It yields the protein CASSDRQGAYTF.

This clone was recorded only once. The V and J genes are TRBV6-6 and TRBJ2-3; TRBD2 aligns across 8 bases. This CDR3 region has 15 residues. Germline CDR1 is MNHNY and CDR2 is SVGAGI (reference sequence). Trimming cost V 7 bases and J 0 bases; bases outside gene matches: 6. The CDR3 region is CASNLLAGSTDTQYF. The CDR3 DNA reads as TGTGCCAGCAATCTTTTAGCGGGGAGCACAGATACGCAGTATTTT.

CDR3 DNA sequence: TGTGCCAGCAGCCTCACCTTGTCAGGGAATAATTCACCCCTCCACTTT. This encodes CASSLTLSGNNSPLHF. V is TRBV4-2 and J is TRBJ1-6, with a possible D match to TRBD1 (5 bases). The CDR3 has 16 amino acids. Per germline, CDR1 LGHNA and CDR2 YNFKEQ. Between the trimmed V and J ends, which lost 4 bases and 5 bases, there was a span of 15 bases.

V and J are TRBV11-3 and TRBJ1-2; no clear D gene. Germline V lookup: CDR1 SGHNT, CDR2 YENEEA. V was pared by 4 bases and J by 0 bases, with 12 bases between. This CDR3 has 15 amino acids. CDR3 coding DNA: TGTGCCAGCAGCTCCTCCGGGGAGACTAACTATGGCTACACCTTC. Protein sequence: CASSSSGETNYGYTF.

The chain has TRBV18 and TRBJ2-1, with TRBD2 matching 10 bases. J was trimmed by 9 bases and V by 6 bases; bases with no gene match: 14. This CDR3 contains 16 residues. CDR1 KGHSH and CDR2 LQKENI come from the germline V gene. CDR3 in amino acids: CASSPSTASGGGEQFF. The CDR3 DNA reads TGTGCCAGCTCTCCCTCAACGGCTAGCGGGGGCGGTGAGCAGTTCTTC. Looking up the rest from reference TRBV18 and TRBJ2-1 gives the full variable domain: NAGVMQNPRHLVRRRGQEARLRCSPMKGHSHVYWYRQLPEEGLKFMVYLQKENIIDESGMPKERFSAEFPKEGPSILRIQQVVRGDSAAYFCASSPSTASGGGEQFFGPGTRLTVL.

CDR3 sequence: CASSQWTGYTDTQYF. CDR3 DNA sequence: TGCGCCAGCAGCCAATGGACAGGGTACACAGATACGCAGTATTTT. This sequence joins TRBV4-1 and TRBJ2-3; 8 nucleotides match TRBD1. The V gene end was trimmed by 2 bases and the J gene end by 2 bases; junction bases not matched to a gene: 3. CDR1 is MGHRA, CDR2 YSYEKL, per germline. The CDR3 has 15 amino acids.

The chain links TRBV2 to TRBJ2-2; possible D gene TRBD2, 5 bases. V was cut by 1 base and J by 2 bases, with 14 bases left in between. The length of the CDR3 is 17 residues. Germline assignment: CDR1 SNHLY and CDR2 FYNNEI. In nucleotides, the CDR3 is TGTGCCAGCAGTGAAGTTGGTGTGGGAGCCAACACCGGGGAGCTGTTTTTT. This codes for CASSEVGVGANTGELFF.

The V and J genes are TRBV29-1 and TRBJ2-1; TRBD2 matches 12 bases. Losses at the gene ends were 7 bases for V and 3 bases for J; bases not matched to a gene: 7. The CDR3 has 15 amino acids. Germline assignment: CDR1 SQVTM and CDR2 ANQGSEA. The CDR3, as DNA: TGCAGCGCCGGTCGGACTAGCGGGGTCTACAATGAGCAGTTCTTC. Amino acids: CSAGRTSGVYNEQFF.

The V and J genes are TRBV4-3 and TRBJ1-4; 8 bases map to TRBD1. The CDR3 is 16 amino acids. The germline V gene encodes CDR1 LGHNA and CDR2 YSLEER. V dropped 1 base and J dropped 8; count of bases not matched to a gene: 9. The CDR3 sequence is CASSQVNPRGREKLFF. DNA for the CDR3: TGCGCCAGCAGCCAAGTAAACCCCAGGGGGCGAGAAAAACTGTTTTTT.

This chain connects TRBV5-4 to TRBJ2-7; 9 nucleotides agree with TRBD2. CDR1 and CDR2 (germline): SGHNT, YYREEE (reference sequence). With 6 bases clipped from V and 1 base from J, the junction kept 5 bases outside the gene matches. The CDR3 sequence is 14 residues long. CDR3: CASTPSGDSYEQYF. The CDR3 region has the DNA TGTGCCAGCACCCCTAGCGGGGATTCCTACGAGCAGTACTTC.

The chain links TRBV5-4 to TRBJ2-3; 14 bases match TRBD2. The length of the CDR3 is 20 residues. The J segment lost 0 bases and the V segment lost 0 bases, leaving 9 bases of the junction unmatched. CDR1 is SGHNT and CDR2 is YYREEE in the germline V gene (reference sequence). In DNA, the CDR3 is TGTGCCAGCAGCTTGGCATTTGGACTAGCGGGAGGCACCAGCACAGATACGCAGTATTTT. Amino acid sequence: CASSLAFGLAGGTSTDTQYF.

This clone was observed a handful of times. The gene calls are TRBV7-9 and TRBJ1-6; D uncertain. The CDR3 has 13 amino acids. Trimming removed 4 bases at V and 7 bases at J, with 8 bases between. CDR1 and CDR2 from the germline V gene are SEHNR and FQNEAQ (reference sequence). CDR3: CASSSGFNSPLHF. CDR3 coding DNA: TGTGCCAGCAGCTCGGGATTCAATTCACCCCTCCACTTT.

The gene calls are TRBV6-5 and TRBJ1-1; 11 nucleotides agree with TRBD1. Germline V gene sequence: CDR1 MNHEY, CDR2 SVGAGI. This CDR3 spans 14 amino acids. V shed 6 bases, J shed 7 bases, and the junction held 7 bases outside the gene matches. This CDR3 reads CASRVGTGGYEAFF. For the CDR3, the DNA is TGTGCCAGCAGAGTCGGGACAGGGGGTTATGAAGCTTTCTTT.

The chain has TRBV7-8 and TRBJ1-2; D is perhaps TRBD1 (5 bases). The V gene lost 5 bases and the J gene lost 4 bases, with 17 bases spanning the gap. Germline lookup yields CDR1 SGHVS and CDR2 FQNEAQ. The CDR3 length is 15 residues. Here the CDR3 reads CASSGGTEGIYGYTF. In DNA, the CDR3 is TGTGCCAGCAGCGGGGGGACGGAGGGAATCTATGGCTACACCTTC.

The chain carries TRBV5-4 and TRBJ2-3; a weak D match, TRBD2 (6 bases). Trimming left V 3 bases short and J 7 bases short, with 21 bases between. The CDR3 runs to 16 residues. The germline V gene encodes CDR1 SGHNT and CDR2 YYREEE (reference sequence). The CDR3 here is CASSSPSEWGINTQYF. CDR3 in DNA: TGTGCCAGCAGCTCACCTAGCGAGTGGGGCATAAATACGCAGTATTTT.

In this sample, this clone turned up a few times. The J gene is TRBJ2-7, the V gene TRBV7-2; D unclear. Germline V gene sequence: CDR1 SGHTA, CDR2 FQGNSA. V was cut by 1 base and J by 0 bases, with 7 bases left in between. CDR3 length equals 14 residues. The CDR3 is CASSLVGSSYEQYF. In DNA, the CDR3 is TGTGCCAGCAGCTTAGTGGGCAGCTCCTACGAGCAGTACTTC.

The CDR3: CASSLGGDAYEQYF. As DNA, the CDR3 is TGTGCCAGCAGCCTCGGGGGGGACGCCTACGAGCAGTACTTC. This chain connects TRBV7-2 to TRBJ2-7; 8 bases match TRBD2. Germline trimming cut 5 bases from V and 2 bases from J; bases unmatched to any gene: 5. Germline CDR1 is SGHTA and CDR2 is FQGNSA. This CDR3 region has 14 residues.

The chain recombines TRBV10-3 with TRBJ2-3; 12 positions agree with TRBD2. This CDR3 has 15 residues. Looked up from germline, CDR1 is ENHRY and CDR2 is SYGVKD. Losses at the gene ends were 4 bases for V and 1 base for J; bases not matched to a gene: 0. CDR3 coding DNA: TGTGCCATCAGTGGGACTAGCGGGGGCACAGATACGCAGTATTTT. Translating gives CAISGTSGGTDTQYF.

This chain joins TRBV7-6 and TRBJ1-1; 8 bases fit TRBD1. This CDR3 contains 15 residues. The ends lost 1 base at V and 1 base at J; junction bases unmatched: 2. Germline-derived CDR1 and CDR2 are SGHVS and FNYEAQ. CDR3 coding DNA: TGTGCCAGCAGCTTAGAGACAGGGGAGAACACTGAAGCTTTCTTT. This sequence encodes CASSLETGENTEAFF. Together with reference TRBV7-6 and TRBJ1-1, the CDR3 gives the full variable domain: GAGVSQSPRYKVTKRGQDVALRCDPISGHVSLYWYRQALGQGPEFLTYFNYEAQQDKSGLPNDRFSAERPEGSISTLTIQRTEQRDSAMYRCASSLETGENTEAFFGQGTRLTVV.

This chain connects TRBV4-3 to TRBJ1-2; D unresolved. Germline CDR1 is LGHNA and CDR2 is YSLEER. Trimming stripped 4 bases from V and 0 bases from J, with 12 bases between. The length of the CDR3 is 15 residues. This chain's CDR3 is CASSLQTGANYGYTF. The CDR3 bases are TGCGCCAGCAGCCTACAAACGGGAGCTAACTATGGCTACACCTTC.

This rearrangement joins TRBV12-5 to TRBJ1-2, with a weak D call TRBD1 (6 bases). Trimming cost V 5 bases and J 7 bases, with 23 bases left between them. Germline-derived CDR1 and CDR2 are LGHNT and FRNRAP. The CDR3 is 16 residues long. The CDR3 region is CASGPPSGGGASGYTF. The CDR3 nucleotides read TGTGCTAGTGGTCCCCCAAGCGGCGGGGGCGCGTCTGGCTACACCTTC.

The V call is TRBV4-1, the J call TRBJ2-1; 9 nucleotides match TRBD2. V shed 4 bases and J 4 bases; nucleotides not matched to a gene: 17. The CDR3 is made up of 19 amino acids. Germline-derived CDR1 and CDR2 are MGHRA and YSYEKL. Here the CDR3 DNA reads TGCGCCAGCAGCCCGAGGGGGGGTAGCGGGGGTTCCTCTTACAATGAGCAGTTCTTC. Translated: CASSPRGGSGGSSYNEQFF.